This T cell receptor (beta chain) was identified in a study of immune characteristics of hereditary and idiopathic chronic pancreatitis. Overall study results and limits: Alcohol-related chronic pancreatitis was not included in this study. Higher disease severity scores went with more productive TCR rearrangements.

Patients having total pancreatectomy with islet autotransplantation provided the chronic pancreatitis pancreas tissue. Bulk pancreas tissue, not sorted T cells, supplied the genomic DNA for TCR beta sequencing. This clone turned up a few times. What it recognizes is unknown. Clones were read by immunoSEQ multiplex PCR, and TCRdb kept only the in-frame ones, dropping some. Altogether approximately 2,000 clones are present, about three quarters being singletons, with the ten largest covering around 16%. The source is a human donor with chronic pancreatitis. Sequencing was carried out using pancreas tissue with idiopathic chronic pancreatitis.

The CDR3 coding sequence is TGTGCCAGCAGCTTTAGGAATGAGCAGTTCTTC. It encodes CASSFRNEQFF. The chain carries TRBV5-6 and TRBJ2-1; D call uncertain. From germline, CDR1 is SGHDT and CDR2 YYEEEE. The CDR3 runs to 11 residues. The ends were cut back, 2 bases at V and 7 bases at J, with 4 bases in the middle. Variable domain in full (rest from reference TRBV5-6 and TRBJ2-1): DAGVTQSPTHLIKTRGQQVTLRCSPKSGHDTVSWYQQALGQGPQFIFQYYEEEERQRGNFPDRFSGHQFPNYSSELNVNALLLGDSALYLCASSFRNEQFFGPGTRLTVL.